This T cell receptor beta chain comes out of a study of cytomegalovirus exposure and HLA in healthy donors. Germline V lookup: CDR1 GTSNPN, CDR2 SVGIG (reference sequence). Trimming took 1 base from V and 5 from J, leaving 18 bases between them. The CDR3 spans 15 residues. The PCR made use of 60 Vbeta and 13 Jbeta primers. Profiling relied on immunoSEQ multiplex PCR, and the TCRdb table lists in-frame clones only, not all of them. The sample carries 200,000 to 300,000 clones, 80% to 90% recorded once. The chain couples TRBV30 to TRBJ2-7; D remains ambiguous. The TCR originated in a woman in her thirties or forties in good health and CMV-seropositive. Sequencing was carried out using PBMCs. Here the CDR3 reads CAWSEGSKVGNEQYF. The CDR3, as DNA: TGTGCCTGGAGTGAAGGTAGCAAAGTAGGTAACGAGCAGTACTTC.